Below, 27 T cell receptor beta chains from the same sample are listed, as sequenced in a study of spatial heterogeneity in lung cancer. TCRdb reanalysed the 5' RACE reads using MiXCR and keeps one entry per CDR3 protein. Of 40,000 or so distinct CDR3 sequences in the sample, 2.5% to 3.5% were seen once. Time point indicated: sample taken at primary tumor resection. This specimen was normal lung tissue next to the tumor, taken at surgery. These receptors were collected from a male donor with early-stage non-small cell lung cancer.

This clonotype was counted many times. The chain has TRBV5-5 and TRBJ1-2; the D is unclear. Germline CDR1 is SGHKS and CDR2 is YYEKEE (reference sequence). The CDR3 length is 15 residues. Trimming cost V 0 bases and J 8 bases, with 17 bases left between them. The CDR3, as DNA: TGTGCCAGCAGCTTGGCCAGCACATCCTGGGGAGGCTACACCTTC. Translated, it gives CASSLASTSWGGYTF.

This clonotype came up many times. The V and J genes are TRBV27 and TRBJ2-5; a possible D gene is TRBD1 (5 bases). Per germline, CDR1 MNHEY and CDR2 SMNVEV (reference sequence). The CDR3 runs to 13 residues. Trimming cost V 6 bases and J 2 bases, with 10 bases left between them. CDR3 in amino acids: CASRLAGQETQYF. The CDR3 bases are TGTGCCAGCAGATTAGCAGGGCAAGAGACCCAGTACTTC.

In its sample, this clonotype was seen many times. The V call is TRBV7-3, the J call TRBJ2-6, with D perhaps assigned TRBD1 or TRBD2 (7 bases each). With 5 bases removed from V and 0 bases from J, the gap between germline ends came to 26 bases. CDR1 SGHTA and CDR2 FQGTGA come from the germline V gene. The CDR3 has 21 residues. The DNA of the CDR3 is TGTGCCAGCAGCCTACAGGGGAGGGATCTTTATGAGAGCTCTGGGGCCAACGTCCTGACTTTC. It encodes CASSLQGRDLYESSGANVLTF.

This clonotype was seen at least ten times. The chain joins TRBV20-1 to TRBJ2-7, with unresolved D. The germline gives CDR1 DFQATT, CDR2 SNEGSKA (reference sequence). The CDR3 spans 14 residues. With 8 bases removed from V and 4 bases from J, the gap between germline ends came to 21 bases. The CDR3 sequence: CSSWTRARGYEQYF. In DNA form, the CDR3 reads TGCAGTTCATGGACCCGGGCCCGAGGTTACGAGCAGTACTTC.

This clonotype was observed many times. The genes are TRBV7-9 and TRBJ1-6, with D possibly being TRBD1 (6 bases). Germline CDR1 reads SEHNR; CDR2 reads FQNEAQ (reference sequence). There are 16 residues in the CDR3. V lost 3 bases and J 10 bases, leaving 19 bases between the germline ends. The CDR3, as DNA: TGTGCCAGCAGCTTCAGTCCGGGGGGCGCGCAATCACCCCTCCACTTT. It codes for CASSFSPGGAQSPLHF.

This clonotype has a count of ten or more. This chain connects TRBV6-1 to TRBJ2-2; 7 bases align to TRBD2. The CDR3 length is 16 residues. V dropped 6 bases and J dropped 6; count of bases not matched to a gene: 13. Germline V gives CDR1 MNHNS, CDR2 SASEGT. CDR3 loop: CASSLTPGGSAGELFF. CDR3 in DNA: TGTGCCAGCAGCCTAACCCCGGGAGGTAGTGCCGGGGAGCTGTTTTTT.

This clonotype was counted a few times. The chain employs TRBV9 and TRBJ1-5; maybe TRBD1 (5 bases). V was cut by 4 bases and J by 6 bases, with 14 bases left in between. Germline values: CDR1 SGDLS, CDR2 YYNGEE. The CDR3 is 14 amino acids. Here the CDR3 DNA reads TGTGCCAGCAGCTCTGGGGCGTCGGGTCAGCCCCAGCATTTT. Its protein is CASSSGASGQPQHF.

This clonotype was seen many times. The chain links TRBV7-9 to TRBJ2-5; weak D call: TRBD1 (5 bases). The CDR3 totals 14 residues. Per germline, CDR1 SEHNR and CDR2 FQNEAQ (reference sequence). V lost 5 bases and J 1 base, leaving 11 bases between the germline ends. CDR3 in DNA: TGTGCCAGCAGCCTCCAGGGAATCCAAGAGACCCAGTACTTC. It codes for CASSLQGIQETQYF. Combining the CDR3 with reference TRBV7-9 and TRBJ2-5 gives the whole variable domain DTGVSQNPRHKITKRGQNVTFRCDPISEHNRLYWYRQTLGQGPEFLTYFQNEAQLEKSRLLSDRFSAERPKGSFSTLEIQRTEQGDSAMYLCASSLQGIQETQYFGPGTRLLVL.

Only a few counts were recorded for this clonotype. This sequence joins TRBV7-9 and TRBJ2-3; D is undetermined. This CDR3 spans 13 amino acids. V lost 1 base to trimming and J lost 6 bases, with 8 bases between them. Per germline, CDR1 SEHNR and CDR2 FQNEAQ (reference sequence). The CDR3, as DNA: TGTGCCAGCAGCTTAGTCGGCCCGGATACGCAGTATTTT. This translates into CASSLVGPDTQYF. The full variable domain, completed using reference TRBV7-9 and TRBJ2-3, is DTGVSQNPRHKITKRGQNVTFRCDPISEHNRLYWYRQTLGQGPEFLTYFQNEAQLEKSRLLSDRFSAERPKGSFSTLEIQRTEQGDSAMYLCASSLVGPDTQYFGPGTRLTVL.

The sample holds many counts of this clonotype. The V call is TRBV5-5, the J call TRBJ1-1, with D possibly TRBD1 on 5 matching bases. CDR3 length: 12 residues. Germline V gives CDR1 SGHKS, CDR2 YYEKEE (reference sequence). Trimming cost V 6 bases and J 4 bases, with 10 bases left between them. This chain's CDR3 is CASMGQTTEAFF. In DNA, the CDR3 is TGTGCCAGCATGGGGCAGACCACTGAAGCTTTCTTT.

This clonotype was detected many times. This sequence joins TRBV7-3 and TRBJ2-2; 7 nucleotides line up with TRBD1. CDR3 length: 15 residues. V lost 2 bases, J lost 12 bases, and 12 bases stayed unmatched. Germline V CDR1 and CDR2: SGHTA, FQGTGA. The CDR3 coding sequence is TGTGCCAGCAGCTTATTGTCACAGGGGTCAGCCCAGCTGTTTTTT. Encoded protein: CASSLLSQGSAQLFF.

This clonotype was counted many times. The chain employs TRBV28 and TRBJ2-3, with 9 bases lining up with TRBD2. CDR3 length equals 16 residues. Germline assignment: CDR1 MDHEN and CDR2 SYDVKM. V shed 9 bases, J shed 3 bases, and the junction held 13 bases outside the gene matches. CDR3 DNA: TGTGCCAGTAAGTCCCTCACTAGCGGGCGAACAGATACGCAGTATTTT. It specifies CASKSLTSGRTDTQYF.

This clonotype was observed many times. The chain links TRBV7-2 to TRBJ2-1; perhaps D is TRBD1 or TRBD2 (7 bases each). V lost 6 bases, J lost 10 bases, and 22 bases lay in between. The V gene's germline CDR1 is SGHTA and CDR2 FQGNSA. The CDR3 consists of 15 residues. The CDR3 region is CASRPARGGLIEQFF. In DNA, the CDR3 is TGTGCCAGCAGACCGGCCAGGGGGGGCCTTATAGAGCAGTTCTTC.

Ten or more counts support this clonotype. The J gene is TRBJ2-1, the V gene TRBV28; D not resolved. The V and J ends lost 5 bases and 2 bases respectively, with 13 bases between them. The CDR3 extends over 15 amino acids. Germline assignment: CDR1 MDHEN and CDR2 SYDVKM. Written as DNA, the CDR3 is TGTGCCAGCAGTATGGCGAGTGAGACCTACAATGAGCAGTTCTTC. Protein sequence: CASSMASETYNEQFF. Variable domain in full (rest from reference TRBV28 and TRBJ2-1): DVKVTQSSRYLVKRTGEKVFLECVQDMDHENMFWYRQDPGLGLRLIYFSYDVKMKEKGDIPEGYSVSREKKERFSLILESASTNQTSMYLCASSMASETYNEQFFGPGTRLTVL.

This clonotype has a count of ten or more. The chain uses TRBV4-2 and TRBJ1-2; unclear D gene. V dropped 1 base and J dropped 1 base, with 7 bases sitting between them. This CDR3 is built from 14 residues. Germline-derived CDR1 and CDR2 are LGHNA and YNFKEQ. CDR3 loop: CASSQGVSNYGYTF. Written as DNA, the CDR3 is TGTGCCAGCAGCCAAGGTGTCAGTAACTATGGCTACACCTTC.

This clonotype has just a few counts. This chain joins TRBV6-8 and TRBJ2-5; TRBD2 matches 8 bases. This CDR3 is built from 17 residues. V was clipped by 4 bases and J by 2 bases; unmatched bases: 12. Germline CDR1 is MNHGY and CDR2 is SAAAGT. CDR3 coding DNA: TGTGCCAGCAGTTCCTTCCGACTAGCGAGGAGACAAGAGACCCAGTACTTC. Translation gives CASSSFRLARRQETQYF.

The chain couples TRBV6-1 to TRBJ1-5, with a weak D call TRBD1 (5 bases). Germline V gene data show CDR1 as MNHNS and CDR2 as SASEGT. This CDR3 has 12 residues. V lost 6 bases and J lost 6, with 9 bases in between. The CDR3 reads CASREGSQPQHF. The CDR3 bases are TGTGCCAGCAGGGAGGGGAGTCAGCCCCAGCATTTT.

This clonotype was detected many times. The CDR3 protein is CASSLGGGPNQPQHF. The CDR3, as DNA: TGTGCCAGCAGTTTGGGAGGGGGCCCAAATCAGCCCCAGCATTTT. The chain has TRBV12-3 or TRBV12-4 and TRBJ1-5; 7 positions match TRBD1. The CDR3 contains 15 residues. V shed 3 bases, J shed 4 bases, and the junction held 6 bases outside the gene matches.

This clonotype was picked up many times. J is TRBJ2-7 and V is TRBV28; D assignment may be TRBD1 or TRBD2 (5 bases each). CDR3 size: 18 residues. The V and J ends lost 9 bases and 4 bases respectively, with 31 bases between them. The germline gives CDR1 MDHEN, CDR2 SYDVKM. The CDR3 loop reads CASFPPNPSGRKIYEQYF. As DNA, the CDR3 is TGTGCCAGTTTTCCCCCAAACCCCTCGGGGCGGAAAATTTACGAGCAGTACTTC.

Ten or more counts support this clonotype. This chain's CDR3 is CAIRREPNTEAFF. CDR3 DNA sequence: TGTGCCATCAGACGGGAGCCGAACACTGAAGCTTTCTTT. The V and J genes are TRBV10-3 and TRBJ1-1; D is uncertain. V shed 6 bases and J shed 1 base, with 9 bases lying between them. The CDR3 has 13 residues. Looked up from germline, CDR1 is ENHRY and CDR2 is SYGVKD.

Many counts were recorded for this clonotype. The CDR3 here is CSVMRQGVNTEAFF. The CDR3 nucleotides are TGCAGCGTTATGAGACAGGGGGTGAACACTGAAGCTTTCTTT. The chain joins TRBV29-1 to TRBJ1-1, with TRBD1 matching over 9 bases. Germline lookup yields CDR1 SQVTM and CDR2 ANQGSEA. With 5 bases clipped from V and 0 bases from J, the junction kept 4 bases outside the gene matches. This CDR3 is built from 14 residues.

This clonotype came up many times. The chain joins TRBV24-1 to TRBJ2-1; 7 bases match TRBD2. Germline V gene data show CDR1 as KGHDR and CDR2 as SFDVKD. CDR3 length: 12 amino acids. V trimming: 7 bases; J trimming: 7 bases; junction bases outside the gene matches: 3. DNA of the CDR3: TGTGCCACCAGCCGCGGGGGAAATGAGCAGTTCTTC. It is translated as CATSRGGNEQFF.

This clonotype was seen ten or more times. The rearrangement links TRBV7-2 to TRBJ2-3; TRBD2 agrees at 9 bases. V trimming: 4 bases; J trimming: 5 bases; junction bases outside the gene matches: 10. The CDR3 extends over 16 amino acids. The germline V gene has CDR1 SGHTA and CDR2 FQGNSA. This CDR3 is CASSSRQSGGQDTQYF. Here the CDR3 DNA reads TGTGCCAGCAGCTCCCGGCAGAGCGGGGGGCAAGATACGCAGTATTTT.

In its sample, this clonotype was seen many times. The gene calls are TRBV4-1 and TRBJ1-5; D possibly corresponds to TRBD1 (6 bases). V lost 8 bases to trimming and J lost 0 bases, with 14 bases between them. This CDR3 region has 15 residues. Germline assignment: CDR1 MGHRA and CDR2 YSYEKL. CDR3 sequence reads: CASAIQGHSNQPQHF. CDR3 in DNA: TGCGCCAGCGCTATACAGGGACATAGCAATCAGCCCCAGCATTTT.

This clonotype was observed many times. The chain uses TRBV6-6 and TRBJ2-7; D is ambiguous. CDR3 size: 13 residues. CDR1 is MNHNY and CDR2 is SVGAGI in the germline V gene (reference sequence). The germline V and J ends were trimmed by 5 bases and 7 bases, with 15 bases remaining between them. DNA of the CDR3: TGTGCCAGCAGTCCCCAGGCCCGAGGTGAGCAGTACTTC. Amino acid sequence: CASSPQARGEQYF.

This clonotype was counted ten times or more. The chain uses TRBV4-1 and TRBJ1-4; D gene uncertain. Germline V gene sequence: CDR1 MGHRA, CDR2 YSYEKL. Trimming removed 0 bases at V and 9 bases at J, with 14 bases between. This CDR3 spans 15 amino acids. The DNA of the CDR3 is TGCGCCAGCAGCCAAGATCGCGGGGAGGCCAAAAAACTGTTTTTT. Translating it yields CASSQDRGEAKKLFF.

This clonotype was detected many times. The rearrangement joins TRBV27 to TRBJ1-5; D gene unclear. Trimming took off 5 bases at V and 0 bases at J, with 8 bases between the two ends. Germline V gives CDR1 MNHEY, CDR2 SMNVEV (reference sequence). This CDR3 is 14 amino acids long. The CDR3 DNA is TGTGCCAGCAGTCTCCAGAATAGCAATCAGCCCCAGCATTTT. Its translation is CASSLQNSNQPQHF.